Presented here are 13 T cell receptor beta chains from one specimen sequenced in a study of PD-L1 blockade in urothelial cancer. Documented time point: pretreatment peripheral blood. TCRdb keeps only in-frame clones here, not all; method: immunoSEQ multiplex PCR. Here the sample spans fewer than 65,000 clones, around 84% being singletons. Material: PBMCs, obtained around atezolizumab (anti-PD-L1) treatment. Receptor source: a man in his sixties or seventies with urothelial cancer.

V gene TRBV7-3 combines with J gene TRBJ2-2; a weak D match, TRBD2 (6 bases). The CDR3 covers 17 residues. V was clipped by 4 bases and J by 4 bases, with 19 bases between them. Germline V lookup: CDR1 SGHTA, CDR2 FQGTGA. DNA for the CDR3: TGTGCCAGCAGCTCTCTTGGTGATAGCGGCACCACCGGGGAGCTGTTTTTT. Amino acid sequence: CASSSLGDSGTTGELFF.

The gene calls are TRBV27 and TRBJ2-2; D is unclear. Germline V gives CDR1 MNHEY, CDR2 SMNVEV (reference sequence). V was trimmed by 5 bases and J by 7 bases, leaving 14 bases between them. The CDR3 loop spans 14 amino acids. For the CDR3, the DNA is TGTGCCAGCAGTGCCCATCACGGTGGCGGGGAGCTGTTTTTT. It specifies CASSAHHGGGELFF.

The CDR3 nucleotides are TGCGCCAGCAGCCCGCCCAAGGGAGTGGGAGAGACCCAGTACTTC. It is translated as CASSPPKGVGETQYF. The rearrangement uses TRBV5-1 and TRBJ2-5, with TRBD2 as a possible D gene (5 bases). This CDR3 region has 15 residues. The ends were cut back, 4 bases at V and 4 bases at J, with 17 bases in the middle. Germline CDR1 reads SGHRS; CDR2 reads YFSETQ.

This clone was detected only once. The rearrangement joins TRBV5-1 to TRBJ2-1, with 8 bases matching TRBD2. Trimming at V came to 0 bases and at J to 0 bases, leaving 2 bases not matched to a gene. This CDR3 is 16 amino acids long. Germline CDR1 SGHRS, CDR2 YFSETQ. This chain's CDR3 is CASSLAAGGSYNEQFF. The CDR3, as DNA: TGCGCCAGCAGCTTGGCCGCGGGGGGCTCCTACAATGAGCAGTTCTTC. The whole variable domain, remainder taken from reference TRBV5-1 and TRBJ2-1, is KAGVTQTPRYLIKTRGQQVTLSCSPISGHRSVSWYQQTPGQGLQFLFEYFSETQRNKGNFPGRFSGRQFSNSRSEMNVSTLELGDSALYLCASSLAAGGSYNEQFFGPGTRLTVL.

The V and J genes are TRBV18 and TRBJ2-5; 8 positions match TRBD2. The CDR3 has 17 amino acids. The germline CDR1 and CDR2 sequences are KGHSH and LQKENI. V shed 0 bases, J shed 5 bases, and the junction held 11 bases outside the gene matches. CDR3 residues: CASSPPQRSPGGETQYF. CDR3 nucleotide sequence: TGTGCCAGCTCACCACCCCAACGGTCGCCGGGGGGGGAGACCCAGTACTTC.

This clone was detected once. The chain has TRBV10-3 and TRBJ2-1; possible D gene TRBD1, 6 bases. Trimming removed 2 bases from V and 4 bases from J, with 9 bases in between. The CDR3 extends over 14 amino acids. CDR1 is ENHRY and CDR2 is SYGVKD in the germline V gene. The CDR3 DNA is TGTGCCATCAGTGAGCTCAGGGGTTACAATGAGCAGTTCTTC. It is translated as CAISELRGYNEQFF.

The V call is TRBV6-5, the J call TRBJ1-2; 7 positions match TRBD1. Looked up from germline, CDR1 is MNHEY and CDR2 is SVGAGI. This CDR3 contains 16 residues. V was clipped by 4 bases and J by 5 bases; unmatched bases: 13. The CDR3 DNA sequence: TGTGCCAGCAGTTGGTCCTTGGACAGGTCGGGGTATGGCTACACCTTC. Translated, it gives CASSWSLDRSGYGYTF.

Regarding this clone: The junction and the germline gene differ at one end; a read error may be behind it. The genes are TRBV2 and TRBJ2-3; 11 bases are a match to TRBD2. CDR3 length: 12 amino acids. Per the germline V gene, CDR1 is SNHLY and CDR2 is FYNNEI. CDR3 sequence (DNA): TGCTCTACTAGCGGGAGTGCAGATACGCAGTATTTT. Translating it yields CSTSGSADTQYF.

The V and J genes are TRBV12-2 and TRBJ2-5; the table's D call, TRBD2, was not checked against the DNA. TRBV12-2 is termed a pseudogene. There are 14 residues in the CDR3. CDR3 bases: TGTGCAAGCCCCCCCTGGACTCCATCTGAGACCCAGTACTTC. Encoded protein: CASPPWTPSETQYF.

This clone has just one count. The rearrangement joins TRBV21-1 to TRBJ2-5; TRBD2 reflects the table's D call only, with no check against the DNA. TRBV21-1 is deemed a pseudogene. The CDR3 totals 16 residues. The CDR3, as DNA: TGTGCCAGCAGCAAAGAGCGAGCGGGAATTATTGAGACCCAGTACTTC. As protein: CASSKERAGIIETQYF.

The CDR3, as DNA: TGTGCCAGTAAGCTAGCAGGGGTGGGGGAGCAGTTCTTC. This encodes CASKLAGVGEQFF. The rearrangement links TRBV19 to TRBJ2-1, with a weak D call TRBD1 (6 bases). The germline V and J ends were trimmed by 7 bases and 10 bases, with 17 bases remaining between them. CDR3 length equals 13 residues. Germline lookup yields CDR1 LNHDA and CDR2 SQIVND (reference sequence).

DNA of the CDR3: TGTGCCAGCAGCTTTTTTGGGGGGTCGAACACTGAAGCTTTCTTT. Translation: CASSFFGGSNTEAFF. This rearrangement joins TRBV11-2 to TRBJ1-1; D may be TRBD1 (5 bases). In germline, CDR1 is SGHAT, CDR2 FQNNGV. This CDR3 is 15 amino acids long. With 3 bases removed from V and 1 base from J, the gap between germline ends came to 12 bases. Supplemented by reference TRBV11-2 and TRBJ1-1, the full variable domain reads EAGVAQSPRYKIIEKRQSVAFWCNPISGHATLYWYQQILGQGPKLLIQFQNNGVVDDSQLPKDRFSAERLKGVDSTLKIQPAKLEDSAVYLCASSFFGGSNTEAFFGQGTRLTVV.

This clone has a handful of counts. CDR3 sequence reads: CASSLGGRVTYNEQFF. CDR3 DNA sequence: TGTGCCAGCAGCTTGGGCGGGAGGGTAACCTACAATGAGCAGTTCTTC. The rearrangement links TRBV5-4 to TRBJ2-1; TRBD2 agrees at 9 bases. Trimming took 0 bases from V and 2 from J; bases not matched to a gene: 3. Germline V gives CDR1 SGHNT, CDR2 YYREEE (reference sequence). The CDR3 has 16 residues.